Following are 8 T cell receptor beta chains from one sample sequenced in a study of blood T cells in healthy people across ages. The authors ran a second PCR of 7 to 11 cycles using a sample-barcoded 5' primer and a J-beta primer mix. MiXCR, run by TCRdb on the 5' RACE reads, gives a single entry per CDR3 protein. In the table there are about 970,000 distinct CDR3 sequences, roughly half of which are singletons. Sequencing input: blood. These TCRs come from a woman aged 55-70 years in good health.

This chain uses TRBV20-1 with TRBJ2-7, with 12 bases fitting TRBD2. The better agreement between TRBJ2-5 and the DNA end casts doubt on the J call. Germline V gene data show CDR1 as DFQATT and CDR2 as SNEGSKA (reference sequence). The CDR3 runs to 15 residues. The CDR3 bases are TGCAGTGCTAGGACTAGCGGGAGAAAGGATGAGACCCAGTACTTC. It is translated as CSARTSGRKDETQYF.

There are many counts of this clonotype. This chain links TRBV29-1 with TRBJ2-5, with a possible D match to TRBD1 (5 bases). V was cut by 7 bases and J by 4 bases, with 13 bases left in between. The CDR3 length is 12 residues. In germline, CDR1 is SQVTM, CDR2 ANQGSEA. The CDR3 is CSALTVAETQYF. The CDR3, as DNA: TGCAGCGCTTTGACAGTGGCAGAGACCCAGTACTTC.

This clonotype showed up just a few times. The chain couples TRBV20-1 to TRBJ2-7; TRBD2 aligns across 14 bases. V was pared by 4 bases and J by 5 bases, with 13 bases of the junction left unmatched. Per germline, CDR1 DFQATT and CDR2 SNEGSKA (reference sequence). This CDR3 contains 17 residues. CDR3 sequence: CSATTSGRALVVDEQYF. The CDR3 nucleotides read TGCAGTGCTACGACTAGCGGGAGGGCCCTCGTAGTTGACGAGCAGTACTTC.

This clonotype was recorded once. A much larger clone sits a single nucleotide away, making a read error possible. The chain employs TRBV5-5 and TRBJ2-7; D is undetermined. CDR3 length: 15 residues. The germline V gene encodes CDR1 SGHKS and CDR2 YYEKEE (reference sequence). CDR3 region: CAGSPTNRVPYEQYF. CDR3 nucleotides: TGTGCCGGCAGTCCAACCAATAGAGTGCCCTACGAGCAGTACTTC.

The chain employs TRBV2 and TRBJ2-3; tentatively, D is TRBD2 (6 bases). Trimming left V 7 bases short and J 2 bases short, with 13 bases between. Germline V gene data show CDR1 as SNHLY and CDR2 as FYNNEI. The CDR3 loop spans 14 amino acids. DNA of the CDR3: TGTGCCAGCACCACGGGAGCATACACAGATACGCAGTATTTT. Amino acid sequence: CASTTGAYTDTQYF. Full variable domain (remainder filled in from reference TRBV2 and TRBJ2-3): EPEVTQTPSHQVTQMGQEVILRCVPISNHLYFYWYRQILGQKVEFLVSFYNNEISEKSEIFDDQFSVERPDGSNFTLKIRSTKLEDSAMYFCASTTGAYTDTQYFGPGTRLTVL.

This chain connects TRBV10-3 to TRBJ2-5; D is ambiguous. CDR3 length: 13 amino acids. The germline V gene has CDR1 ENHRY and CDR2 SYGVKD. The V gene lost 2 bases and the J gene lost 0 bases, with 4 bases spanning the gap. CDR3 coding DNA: TGTGCCATCAGTGAGCGGGACCAAGAGACCCAGTACTTC. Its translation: CAISERDQETQYF.

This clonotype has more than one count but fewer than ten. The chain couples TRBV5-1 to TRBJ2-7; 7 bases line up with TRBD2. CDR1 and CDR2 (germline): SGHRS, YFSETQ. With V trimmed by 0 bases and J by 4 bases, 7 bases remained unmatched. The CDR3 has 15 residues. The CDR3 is CASSLVAGVEYEQYF. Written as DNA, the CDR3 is TGCGCCAGCAGCTTGGTGGCGGGAGTTGAATACGAGCAGTACTTC.

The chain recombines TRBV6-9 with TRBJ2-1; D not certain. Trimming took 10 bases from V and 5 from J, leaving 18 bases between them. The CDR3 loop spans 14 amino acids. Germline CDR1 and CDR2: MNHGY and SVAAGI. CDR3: CAIHPIPSNNEQFF. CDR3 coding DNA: TGTGCCATCCATCCTATCCCCTCAAACAATGAGCAGTTCTTC.